The 10 T cell receptor beta chains listed next were all sequenced from one sample in a study of blood T cell repertoires in COVID-19. Measured with immunoSEQ multiplex PCR; TCRdb has only the in-frame clones, and not every one. The table shows 150,000 or so clones, with 80% to 85% occurring only once. The sequenced sample was peripheral blood. The source of these receptors is a woman aged 55 to 70 with acute or convalescent COVID-19.

This chain joins TRBV7-9 and TRBJ2-2; D remains ambiguous. V lost 9 bases to trimming and J lost 4 bases, with 18 bases between them. The CDR3 contains 15 residues. Germline V gives CDR1 SEHNR, CDR2 FQNEAQ (reference sequence). The CDR3 reads CASGSRAKITGELFF. DNA for the CDR3: TGTGCCAGTGGGTCGAGAGCGAAGATCACCGGGGAGCTGTTTTTT.

The V gene is TRBV5-6, the J gene TRBJ1-5; 10 bases line up with TRBD1. The CDR3 runs 14 residues. The V segment lost 4 bases and the J segment 7 bases; nucleotides outside the gene matches: 5. CDR1 and CDR2 (germline): SGHDT, YYEEEE. The CDR3 DNA reads TGTGCCAGCAGCCAGACAGGGGGCAGACAGCCCCAGCATTTT. It yields the protein CASSQTGGRQPQHF.

This clone was seen only once. This rearrangement joins TRBV2 to TRBJ1-2; the match to TRBD1 covers 8 bases. With V trimmed by 6 bases and J by 8 bases, 5 bases remained unmatched. Germline loops: CDR1 SNHLY, CDR2 FYNNEI. This CDR3 has 12 amino acids. For the CDR3, the DNA is TGTGCCAGCAGAGAGGACAGGGACGGCTACACCTTC. As protein: CASREDRDGYTF.

This clone turned up a few times. The V call is TRBV5-1, the J call TRBJ1-2, with a weak D call TRBD1 (6 bases). Trimming left V 3 bases short and J 0 bases short, with 12 bases between. This CDR3 is 15 amino acids long. Germline lookup yields CDR1 SGHRS and CDR2 YFSETQ. The CDR3 protein is CASSWGQGANYGYTF. Written as DNA, the CDR3 is TGCGCCAGCAGCTGGGGGCAGGGCGCTAACTATGGCTACACCTTC.

V is TRBV7-9 and J is TRBJ2-1; maybe TRBD2 (6 bases). The germline CDR1 and CDR2 sequences are SEHNR and FQNEAQ (reference sequence). V lost 4 bases, J lost 2 bases, and 12 bases lay in between. This CDR3 is 15 amino acids long. The CDR3 loop is CASSSSGETYNEQFF. The CDR3, as DNA: TGTGCCAGCAGCTCTTCGGGAGAAACCTACAATGAGCAGTTCTTC.

This chain joins TRBV28 and TRBJ2-6; possibly TRBD2 for D (6 bases). Germline CDR1 is MDHEN and CDR2 is SYDVKM. The CDR3 runs 16 residues. V lost 6 bases, J lost 2 bases, and 14 bases lay in between. CDR3 DNA sequence: TGTGCCAGCAGCCGGAGTGGGGGGACTGGGGCCAACGTCCTGACTTTC. Its translation: CASSRSGGTGANVLTF.

This clone is a singleton in its sample. V usage is TRBV6-1 and J usage is TRBJ2-7; a possible D gene is TRBD1 (7 bases). The CDR3 has 16 amino acids. Germline assignment: CDR1 MNHNS and CDR2 SASEGT. Trimming cost V 1 base and J 3 bases, with 16 bases left between them. The CDR3 here is CASSEGRGRLGYEQYF. The CDR3 region has the DNA TGTGCCAGCAGTGAAGGGAGGGGGCGCTTAGGCTACGAGCAGTACTTC.

The chain uses TRBV11-2 and TRBJ2-1, with D possibly matching TRBD1 (7 bases). V gave up 5 bases and J gave up 7 bases, with 12 bases separating them. This CDR3 is built from 13 residues. The V gene's germline CDR1 is SGHAT and CDR2 FQNNGV. The CDR3 DNA is TGTGCCAGCAGCGCGGGACAGCCAAATGAGCAGTTCTTC. Translated, it gives CASSAGQPNEQFF.

This chain connects TRBV7-2 to TRBJ1-3, with a tentative D call TRBD1 (6 bases). This CDR3 spans 16 amino acids. The germline V gene has CDR1 SGHTA and CDR2 FQGNSA. Trimming removed 1 base at V and 4 bases at J, with 14 bases between. DNA for the CDR3: TGTGCCAGCAGCTTAGTCGCAGGGGCAGTGGGAAACACCATATATTTT. It translates to CASSLVAGAVGNTIYF.

The chain uses TRBV6-5 and TRBJ1-6; 9 nucleotides agree with TRBD1. The CDR3 has 14 amino acids. The V segment lost 5 bases and the J segment 14 bases; nucleotides outside the gene matches: 10. Per germline, CDR1 MNHEY and CDR2 SVGAGI. CDR3 region: CASSPGQGERALHF. Written as DNA, the CDR3 is TGTGCCAGCAGTCCGGGACAGGGTGAAAGGGCCCTCCACTTT.